The clone carrying this T cell receptor beta chain appeared many times. The antigen is not known. This entry is derived from a study of neurological immune-mediated disorders. Germline V gene data show CDR1 as SQVTM and CDR2 as ANQGSEA. V was clipped by 4 bases and J by 3 bases, with 13 bases between them. The CDR3 runs 13 residues. Study-wide points: The greatest TCR clonal expansion appeared in HTLV-1-associated myelopathy and the smallest, falling below healthy controls, in multiple sclerosis. There were no CDR3 amino acid sequences shared by expanded clones across subjects, a result suggesting private repertoires in all groups.

TCRdb independently ran MiXCR on the 5' RACE reads; one entry per CDR3 protein. The repertoire consists of about 31,000 distinct CDR3 sequences, with 4% occurring once and the leading ten covering around 25%. This TCR came from a woman aged 40 to 50 in good health. The rearrangement uses TRBV29-1 and TRBJ2-7; D possibly corresponds to TRBD1 (5 bases). The sample was CD4+ T cells from blood. Here the CDR3 DNA reads TGCAGCGTTGGCGTGGGGCTGAACTACGAGCAGTACTTC. It translates to CSVGVGLNYEQYF.